This T cell receptor beta chain was documented in a study of neoadjuvant anti-PD-1 for oral cavity cancer. Libraries were prepared by immunoSEQ multiplex PCR; TCRdb keeps only in-frame clonotypes and omits some of them. This repertoire shows 15,000 to 20,000 clones, approximately 70% found once; its top ten account for over 2%. This TCR came from a person aged 35-79 years with oral cavity squamous cell carcinoma. Sequenced material: PBMCs, taken before nivolumab (anti-PD-1) treatment.

The CDR3 nucleotides are TGTGCCAGCAGCCAAAAAGCGGGAGGGGGCAATGAGCAGTTCTTC. It yields the protein CASSQKAGGGNEQFF. This rearrangement joins TRBV5-4 to TRBJ2-1, with 10 bases matching TRBD2. Germline V gene sequence: CDR1 SGHNT, CDR2 YYREEE (reference sequence). CDR3 length: 15 amino acids. Trimming removed 4 bases from V and 6 bases from J; junction bases left unmatched: 7. The full variable domain, with the rest looked up from reference TRBV5-4 and TRBJ2-1, is ETGVTQSPTHLIKTRGQQVTLRCSSQSGHNTVSWYQQALGQGPQFIFQYYREEENGRGNFPPRFSGLQFPNYSSELNVNALELDDSALYLCASSQKAGGGNEQFFGPGTRLTVL.